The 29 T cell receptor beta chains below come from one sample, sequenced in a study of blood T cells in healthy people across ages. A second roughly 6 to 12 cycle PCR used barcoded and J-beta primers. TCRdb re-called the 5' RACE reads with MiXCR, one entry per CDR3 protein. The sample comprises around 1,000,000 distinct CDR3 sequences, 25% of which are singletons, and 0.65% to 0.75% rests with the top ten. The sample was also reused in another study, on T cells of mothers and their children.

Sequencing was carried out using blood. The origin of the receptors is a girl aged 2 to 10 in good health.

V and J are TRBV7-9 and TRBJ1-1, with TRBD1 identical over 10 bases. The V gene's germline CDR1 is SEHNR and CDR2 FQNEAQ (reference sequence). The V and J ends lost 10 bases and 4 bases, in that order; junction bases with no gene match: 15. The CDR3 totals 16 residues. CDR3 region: CATTPGTGASGTEAFF. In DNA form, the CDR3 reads TGTGCCACCACTCCGGGGACAGGGGCTTCGGGCACTGAAGCTTTCTTT.

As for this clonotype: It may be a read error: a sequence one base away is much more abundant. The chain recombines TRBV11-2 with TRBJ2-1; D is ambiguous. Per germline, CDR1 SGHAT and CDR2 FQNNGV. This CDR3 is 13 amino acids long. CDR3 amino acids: CASSVDFYNEQFF. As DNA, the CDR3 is TGTGCCAGCAGCGTAGATTTCTACAATGAGCAGTTCTTC.

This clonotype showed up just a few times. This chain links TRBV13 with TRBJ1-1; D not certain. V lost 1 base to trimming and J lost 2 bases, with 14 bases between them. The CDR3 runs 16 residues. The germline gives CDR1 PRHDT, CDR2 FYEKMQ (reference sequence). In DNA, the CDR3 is TGTGCCAGCAGCTTAGATCGCCGGGCTCCTAACACTGAAGCTTTCTTT. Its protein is CASSLDRRAPNTEAFF.

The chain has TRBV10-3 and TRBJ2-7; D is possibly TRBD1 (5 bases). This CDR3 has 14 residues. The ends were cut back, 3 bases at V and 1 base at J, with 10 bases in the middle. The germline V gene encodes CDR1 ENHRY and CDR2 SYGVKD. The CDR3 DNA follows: TGTGCCATCAGTGAACCGACAGAGTCCTACGAGCAGTACTTC. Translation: CAISEPTESYEQYF.

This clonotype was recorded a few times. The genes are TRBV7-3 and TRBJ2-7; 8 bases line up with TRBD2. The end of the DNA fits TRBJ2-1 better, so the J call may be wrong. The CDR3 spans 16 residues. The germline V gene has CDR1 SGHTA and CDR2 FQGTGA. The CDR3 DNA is TGTGCCAGCAGCCCCCAAGGGACTAGAATATGGGATGAGCAGTTCTTC. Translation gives CASSPQGTRIWDEQFF.

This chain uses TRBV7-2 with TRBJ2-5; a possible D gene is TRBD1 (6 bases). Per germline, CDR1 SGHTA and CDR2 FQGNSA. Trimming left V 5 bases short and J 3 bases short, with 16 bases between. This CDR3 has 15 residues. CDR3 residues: CASSRTGILEETQYF. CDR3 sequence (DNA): TGTGCCAGCAGCCGCACAGGGATTTTAGAAGAGACCCAGTACTTC.

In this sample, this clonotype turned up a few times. The CDR3 spells CASSEVGLGKNIQYF. As DNA, the CDR3 is TGTGCCAGCAGTGAGGTCGGGCTTGGCAAAAACATTCAGTACTTC. V and J are TRBV2 and TRBJ2-4; D call uncertain. The CDR3 consists of 15 residues. Between the trimmed V and J ends, which lost 3 bases and 3 bases, there was a span of 12 bases. CDR1 is SNHLY and CDR2 is FYNNEI in the germline V gene.

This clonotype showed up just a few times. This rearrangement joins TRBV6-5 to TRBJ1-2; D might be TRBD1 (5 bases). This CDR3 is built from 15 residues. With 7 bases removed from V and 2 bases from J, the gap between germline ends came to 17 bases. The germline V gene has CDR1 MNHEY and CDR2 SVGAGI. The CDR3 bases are TGTGCCAGCAAGGAGGATAGGGGTGAGAACTATGGCTACACCTTC. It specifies CASKEDRGENYGYTF.

CDR3 residues: CASSSGLFSGTQYF. In DNA, the CDR3 is TGTGCCAGCAGTTCCGGACTTTTTTCAGGGACCCAGTACTTC. V is TRBV7-3 and J is TRBJ2-5; tentative D call: TRBD2 (5 bases). V was shortened by 6 bases and J by 7 bases, with 18 bases between the two germline ends. The CDR3 has 14 residues. Germline CDR1 reads SGHTA; CDR2 reads FQGTGA.

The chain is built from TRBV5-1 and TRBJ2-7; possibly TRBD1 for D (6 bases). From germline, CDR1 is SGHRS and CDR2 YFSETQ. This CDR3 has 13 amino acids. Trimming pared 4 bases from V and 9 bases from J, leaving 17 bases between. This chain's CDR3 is CASSLETGFRQYF. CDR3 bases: TGCGCCAGCAGCCTGGAAACAGGGTTTAGGCAGTACTTC.

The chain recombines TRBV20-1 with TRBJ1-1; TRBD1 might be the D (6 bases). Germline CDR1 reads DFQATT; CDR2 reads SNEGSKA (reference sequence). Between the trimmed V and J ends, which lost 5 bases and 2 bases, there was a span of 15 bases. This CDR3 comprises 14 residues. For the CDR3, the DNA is TGCAGTGCTCGGAGGGACACCGGAAACACTGAAGCTTTCTTT. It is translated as CSARRDTGNTEAFF.

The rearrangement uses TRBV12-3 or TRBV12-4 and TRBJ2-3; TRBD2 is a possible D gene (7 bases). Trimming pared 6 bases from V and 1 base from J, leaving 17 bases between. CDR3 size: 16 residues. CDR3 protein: CASSTIRGAGTDTQYF. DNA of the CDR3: TGTGCCAGCAGCACCATCCGGGGGGCGGGCACAGATACGCAGTATTTT.

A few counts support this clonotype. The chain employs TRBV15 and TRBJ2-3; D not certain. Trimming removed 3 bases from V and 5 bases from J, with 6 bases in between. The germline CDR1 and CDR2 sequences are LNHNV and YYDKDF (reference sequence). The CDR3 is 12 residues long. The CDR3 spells CATSRTRDTQYF. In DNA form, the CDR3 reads TGTGCCACCAGCAGGACCCGAGATACGCAGTATTTT. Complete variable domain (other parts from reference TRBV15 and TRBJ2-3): DAMVIQNPRYQVTQFGKPVTLSCSQTLNHNVMYWYQQKSSQAPKLLFHYYDKDFNNEADTPDNFQSRRPNTSFCFLDIRSPGLGDTAMYLCATSRTRDTQYFGPGTRLTVL.

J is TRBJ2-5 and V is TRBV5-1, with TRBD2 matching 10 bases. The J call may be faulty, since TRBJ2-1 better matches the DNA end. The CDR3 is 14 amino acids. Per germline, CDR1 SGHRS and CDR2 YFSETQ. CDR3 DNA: TGCGCCAGCAGCCGTAGCGGGAGGAGCGGAGAGCAGTTCTTC. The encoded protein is CASSRSGRSGEQFF.

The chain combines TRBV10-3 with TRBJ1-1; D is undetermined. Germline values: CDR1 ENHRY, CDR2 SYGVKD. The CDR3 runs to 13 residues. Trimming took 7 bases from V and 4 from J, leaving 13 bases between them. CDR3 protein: CAIMSGEGTEAFF. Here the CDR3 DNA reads TGTGCCATCATGTCCGGGGAGGGCACTGAAGCTTTCTTT.

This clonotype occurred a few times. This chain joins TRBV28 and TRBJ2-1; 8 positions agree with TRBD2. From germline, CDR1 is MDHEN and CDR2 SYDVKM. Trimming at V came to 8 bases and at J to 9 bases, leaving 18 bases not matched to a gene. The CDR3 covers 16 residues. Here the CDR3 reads CASRPHLGLDRSEQFF. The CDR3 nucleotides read TGTGCCAGCCGTCCTCACCTGGGACTAGATCGCTCTGAGCAGTTCTTC.

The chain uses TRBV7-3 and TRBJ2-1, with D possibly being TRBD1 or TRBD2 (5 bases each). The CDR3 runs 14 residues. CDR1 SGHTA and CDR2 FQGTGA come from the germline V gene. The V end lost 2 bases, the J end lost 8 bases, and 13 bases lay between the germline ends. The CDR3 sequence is CASSLSTGLDEQFF. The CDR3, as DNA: TGTGCCAGCAGCTTATCAACGGGGCTCGATGAGCAGTTCTTC.

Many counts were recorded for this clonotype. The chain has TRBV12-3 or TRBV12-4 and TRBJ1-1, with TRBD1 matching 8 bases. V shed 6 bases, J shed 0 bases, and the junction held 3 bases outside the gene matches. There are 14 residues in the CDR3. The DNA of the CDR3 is TGTGCCAGCAGCACAGGGGGGGTGAACACTGAAGCTTTCTTT. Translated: CASSTGGVNTEAFF.

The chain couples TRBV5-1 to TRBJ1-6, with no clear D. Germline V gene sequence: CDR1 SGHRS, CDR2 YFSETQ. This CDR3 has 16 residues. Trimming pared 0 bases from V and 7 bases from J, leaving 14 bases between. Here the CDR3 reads CASSLESDNKNSPLHF. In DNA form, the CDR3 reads TGCGCCAGCAGCTTGGAAAGTGATAACAAAAATTCACCCCTCCACTTT. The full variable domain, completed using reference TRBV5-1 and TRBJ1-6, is KAGVTQTPRYLIKTRGQQVTLSCSPISGHRSVSWYQQTPGQGLQFLFEYFSETQRNKGNFPGRFSGRQFSNSRSEMNVSTLELGDSALYLCASSLESDNKNSPLHFGNGTRLTVT.

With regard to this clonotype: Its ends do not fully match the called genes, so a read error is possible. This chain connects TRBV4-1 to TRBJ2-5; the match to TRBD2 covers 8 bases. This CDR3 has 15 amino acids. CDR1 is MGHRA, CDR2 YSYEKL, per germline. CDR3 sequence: CASNQGSSGKETQYF. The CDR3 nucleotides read TGCGCCAGCAACCAAGGAAGTAGCGGGAAAGAGACCCAGTACTTC.

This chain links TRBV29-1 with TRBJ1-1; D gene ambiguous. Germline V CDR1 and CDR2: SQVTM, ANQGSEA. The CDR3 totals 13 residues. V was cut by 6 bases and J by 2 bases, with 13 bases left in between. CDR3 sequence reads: CSVEDRGNTEAFF. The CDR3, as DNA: TGCAGCGTCGAGGATCGGGGTAACACTGAAGCTTTCTTT. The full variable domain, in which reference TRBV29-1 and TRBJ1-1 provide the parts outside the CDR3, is SAVISQKPSRDICQRGTSLTIQCQVDSQVTMMFWYRQQPGQSLTLIATANQGSEATYESGFVIDKFPISRPNLTFSTLTVSNMSPEDSSIYLCSVEDRGNTEAFFGQGTRLTVV.

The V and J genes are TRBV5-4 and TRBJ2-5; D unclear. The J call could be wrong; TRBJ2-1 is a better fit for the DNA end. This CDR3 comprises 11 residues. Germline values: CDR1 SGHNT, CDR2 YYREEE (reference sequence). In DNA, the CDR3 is TGTGCCAGCACCAAAATAAATGAGCAGTTCTTC. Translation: CASTKINEQFF.

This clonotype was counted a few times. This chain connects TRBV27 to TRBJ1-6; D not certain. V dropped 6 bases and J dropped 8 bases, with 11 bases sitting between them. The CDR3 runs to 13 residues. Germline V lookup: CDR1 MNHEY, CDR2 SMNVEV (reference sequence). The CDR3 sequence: CASRPGVDSPLHF. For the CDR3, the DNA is TGTGCCAGCAGACCTGGCGTGGATTCACCCCTCCACTTT.

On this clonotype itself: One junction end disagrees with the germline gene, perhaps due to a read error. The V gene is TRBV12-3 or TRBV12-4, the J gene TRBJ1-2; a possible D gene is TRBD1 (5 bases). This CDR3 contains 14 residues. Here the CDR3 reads CASRSAGRNYGCTF. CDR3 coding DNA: TGTGCCAGCAGGTCGGCGGGACGGAACTATGGCTGCACCTTC.

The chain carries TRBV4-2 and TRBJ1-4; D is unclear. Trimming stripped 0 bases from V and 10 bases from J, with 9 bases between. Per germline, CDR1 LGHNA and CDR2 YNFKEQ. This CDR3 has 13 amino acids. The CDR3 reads CASSQDRAGKLFF. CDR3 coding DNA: TGTGCCAGCAGCCAAGATCGGGCTGGAAAACTGTTTTTT.

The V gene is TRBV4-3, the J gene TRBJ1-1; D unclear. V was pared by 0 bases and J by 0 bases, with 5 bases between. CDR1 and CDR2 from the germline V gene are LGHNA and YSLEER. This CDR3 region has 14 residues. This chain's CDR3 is CASSQEVMNTEAFF. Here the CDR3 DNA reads TGCGCCAGCAGCCAAGAAGTGATGAACACTGAAGCTTTCTTT.

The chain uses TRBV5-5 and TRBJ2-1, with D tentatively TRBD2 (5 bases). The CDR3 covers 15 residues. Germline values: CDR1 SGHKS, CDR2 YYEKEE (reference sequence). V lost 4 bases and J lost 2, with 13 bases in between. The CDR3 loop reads CASSLTNGTYNEQFF. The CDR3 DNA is TGTGCCAGCAGCCTGACTAACGGAACCTACAATGAGCAGTTCTTC.

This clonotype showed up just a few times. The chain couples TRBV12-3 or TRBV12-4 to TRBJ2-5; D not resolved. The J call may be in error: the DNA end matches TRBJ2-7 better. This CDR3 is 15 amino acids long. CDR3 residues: CASTMGFARSYEQYF. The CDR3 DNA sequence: TGTGCCAGCACCATGGGGTTCGCGAGGAGCTACGAGCAGTACTTC.

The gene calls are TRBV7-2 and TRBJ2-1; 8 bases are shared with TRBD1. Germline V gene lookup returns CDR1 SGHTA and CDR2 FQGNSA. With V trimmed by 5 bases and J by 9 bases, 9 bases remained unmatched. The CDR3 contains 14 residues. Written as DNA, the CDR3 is TGTGCCAGCAGCGCCTCCAGGGGGCGGAGTGAGCAGTTCTTC. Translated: CASSASRGRSEQFF.